Each of the 20 T cell receptor beta chains below was sequenced from the same sample in a study of tumor-infiltrating lymphocytes in primary liver carcinoma. From approximately 20-30 mg of unsorted bulk tissue, DNA and RNA were co-extracted together. A primer in the constant region served to generate TCR beta cDNA from about 480 ng of total RNA. Investigators got TCR beta libraries out of three nested multiplex PCR rounds, done with slightly modified ARM-PCR. Forward primers for TRBV1-TRBV30 and a C-beta reverse primer served the first two PCR rounds, at approximately 10 cycles each. MiXCR, run by TCRdb on the multiplex PCR reads, gives a single entry per CDR3 protein. This repertoire shows about 54,000 distinct CDR3 sequences, over 65% found once; its top ten account for roughly 24%. Specimen: liver tumor tissue from sampling region 2. Documented subset: tumor region T2, inferior pole. The receptors were sampled from a middle-aged man with primary liver carcinoma and hepatitis B virus infection.

The chain has TRBV11-2 and TRBJ2-1; D uncertain. The CDR3 contains 14 residues. Germline V gives CDR1 SGHAT, CDR2 FQNNGV. Trimming left V 7 bases short and J 6 bases short, with 16 bases between. CDR3 residues: CASKSMLGSNEQFF. CDR3 coding DNA: TGTGCCAGCAAATCGATGCTAGGAAGCAATGAGCAGTTCTTC.

On this clonotype itself: A much larger clone differs by one base, so this may be a read error. The chain carries TRBV24-1 and TRBJ2-5, with TRBD1 matching over 7 bases. Germline V CDR1 and CDR2: KGHDR, SFDVKD. This CDR3 comprises 16 residues. The CDR3 DNA reads TGTGCCACCAGTGATTCACGCCGGGACAGCCAAGAGATCCAGTACTTC. As protein: CATSDSRRDSQEIQYF.

The rearrangement joins TRBV10-3 to TRBJ2-3; the match to TRBD2 covers 9 bases. CDR1 is ENHRY and CDR2 is SYGVKD in the germline V gene. The junction had 12 bases not matched to a gene; V was cut back by 4 bases and J by 10 bases. This CDR3 region has 15 residues. The CDR3 nucleotides are TGTGCCATCAGTGCTGAGGCTAGCGGGACCTATTCGCAGTATTTT. Amino acid sequence: CAISAEASGTYSQYF.

Ten or more counts support this clonotype. The rearrangement uses TRBV6-5 and TRBJ1-4; 10 positions agree with TRBD1. Losses at the gene ends were 6 bases for V and 5 bases for J; bases not matched to a gene: 12. The CDR3 loop spans 17 amino acids. Germline values: CDR1 MNHEY, CDR2 SVGAGI. For the CDR3, the DNA is TGTGCCAGCAGCCCGGGACAGGGGCGCATAGGGAATGAAAAACTGTTTTTT. It specifies CASSPGQGRIGNEKLFF.

A note on this clonotype: At one end, the junction sequence differs from germline, possibly due to a read error. The chain carries TRBV6-2 or TRBV6-3 and TRBJ2-7; no reliable D call. Germline V CDR1 and CDR2: MNHEY, SVGEGT. The CDR3 is 14 amino acids. In DNA, the CDR3 is TGTGCCAGCAGTTACTTGCAGGAGTCCTACGAACAGTACTTC. Amino acids: CASSYLQESYEQYF.

As to this clonotype: A read error may be the cause here, since a much bigger clone is one base away. The CDR3 is CGSSTSLSTDTQYF. The CDR3 DNA reads as TGTGGCAGCAGTACTAGCTTAAGCACAGATACGCAGTATTTT. The chain links TRBV28 to TRBJ2-3; the D gene is possibly TRBD2 (6 bases). Germline V gene lookup returns CDR1 MDHEN and CDR2 SYDVKM. The CDR3 runs 14 residues.

The chain joins TRBV18 to TRBJ2-1; TRBD2 agrees at 7 bases. Germline loops: CDR1 KGHSH, CDR2 LQKENI. The ends lost 1 base at V and 2 bases at J; junction bases unmatched: 8. This CDR3 region has 17 residues. CDR3 loop: CASSPRLAASPYNEQFF. The CDR3 nucleotides are TGTGCCAGCTCACCACGGCTAGCGGCGAGCCCCTACAATGAGCAGTTCTTC.

A word on this clonotype: Relative to the germline gene, one junction end is altered; a read error may explain this. V gene TRBV6-1 combines with J gene TRBJ2-3; possible D gene TRBD1, 6 bases. The CDR3 consists of 15 residues. CDR1 is MNHNS and CDR2 is SASEGT in the germline V gene. CDR3 sequence: CASHSGTTRADTQYF. In nucleotides, the CDR3 is TGTGCCAGCCACAGTGGGACAACTCGGGCAGATACACAGTATTTT.

With regard to this clonotype: A read error may produce the germline difference seen at one junction end. V gene TRBV11-2 combines with J gene TRBJ2-5; D is ambiguous. Per germline, CDR1 SGHAT and CDR2 FQNNGV. The CDR3 is 13 amino acids. DNA of the CDR3: TGTGCCGGCAGCTTGGATTTTCTGGAGACCAAGTACTTC. Its translation is CAGSLDFLETKYF.

For this clonotype: An end of the junction does not agree with germline; a read error may underlie this. V gene TRBV11-2 combines with J gene TRBJ2-1; a possible D gene is TRBD2 (5 bases). Germline CDR1 and CDR2: SGHAT and FQNNGV. The CDR3 spans 16 residues. The CDR3 here is CANSLYIGLAMGEQFF. The DNA of the CDR3 is TGTGCCAACAGCTTGTATATCGGCCTAGCCATGGGTGAGCAGTTCTTC.

As regards this clonotype: The junction departs from the called germline gene at one end, perhaps through a read error. The rearrangement links TRBV11-1 to TRBJ2-5; D gene ambiguous. CDR3 length equals 15 residues. CDR1 and CDR2 from the germline V gene are SGHAT and FQDESV (reference sequence). The CDR3 loop is CTSSLEARPQETQYF. The CDR3 bases are TGTACCAGCAGCTTAGAAGCGAGGCCTCAAGAGACCCAGTACTTC.

This clonotype has a single count. The V gene is TRBV5-6, the J gene TRBJ2-3, with D perhaps TRBD1 (6 bases). The CDR3 length is 16 residues. V lost 4 bases, J lost 8 bases, and 23 bases lay in between. Germline CDR1 SGHDT, CDR2 YYEEEE. DNA for the CDR3: TGTGCCAGCAGCCGGAGGACAGAGAGGGCCTTAGGTACGCAGTATTTT. This encodes CASSRRTERALGTQYF.

The sample holds many counts of this clonotype. The rearrangement uses TRBV29-1 and TRBJ2-5; a weak D match, TRBD2 (7 bases). Trimming stripped 0 bases from V and 11 bases from J, with 16 bases between. The CDR3 loop spans 13 amino acids. CDR1 and CDR2 from the germline V gene are SQVTM and ANQGSEA. The CDR3 DNA sequence: TGCAGCGTTGAAGATCATCAGGGGAGGGAGCAGTACTTC. Its protein is CSVEDHQGREQYF.

The CDR3 DNA reads as TGTGCCAGCGGCCTCGAACAGGTTAGTTACTTC. As protein: CASGLEQVSYF. The chain links TRBV13 to TRBJ2-7; TRBD1 is a possible D gene (5 bases). V gave up 8 bases and J gave up 13 bases, with 18 bases separating them. The CDR3 consists of 11 residues. Germline-derived CDR1 and CDR2 are PRHDT and FYEKMQ (reference sequence).

This clonotype was counted a single time. At one boundary the junction diverges from the germline segment, which might be a read error. This sequence joins TRBV11-2 and TRBJ2-1; D is ambiguous. The CDR3 loop spans 15 amino acids. Germline V lookup: CDR1 SGHAT, CDR2 FQNNGV. The CDR3 sequence: CATGQDQPSYNDQFF. The CDR3 region has the DNA TGTGCCACCGGGCAGGACCAACCATCCTACAATGACCAGTTCTTC.

This clonotype was picked up many times. The rearrangement joins TRBV10-3 to TRBJ2-2, with a possible D match to TRBD1 (5 bases). V lost 10 bases to trimming and J lost 1 base, with 10 bases between them. Germline lookup yields CDR1 ENHRY and CDR2 SYGVKD. There are 13 residues in the CDR3. The CDR3 coding sequence is TGTGCCAGTACAGGCTGGAACACCGGGGAGCTGTTTTTT. Protein product: CASTGWNTGELFF.

To note about this clonotype: Since no conserved phenylalanine or tryptophan closes the CDR3, a read error is the likely cause. The chain combines TRBV7-3 with TRBJ2-3; no definite D call. Judging by the DNA end, TRBJ1-5 fits better; the J call may be wrong. Germline CDR1 SGHTA, CDR2 FQGTGA. The CDR3 sequence is 17 residues long. The CDR3 DNA sequence: TGTGCCAGCAGCGGCGAGCGAAACTTCCAGACCACAGATACGCAGCATTTG. Translated, it gives CASSGERNFQTTDTQHL.

V usage is TRBV5-1 and J usage is TRBJ2-1; the match to TRBD1 covers 7 bases. The CDR3 consists of 15 residues. The germline V gene encodes CDR1 SGHRS and CDR2 YFSETQ. Trimming cost V 2 bases and J 4 bases; bases outside gene matches: 6. The CDR3 loop is CASSFRQGSYNEQFF. The CDR3 DNA sequence: TGCGCCAGCAGCTTCAGACAGGGCTCTTACAATGAGCAGTTCTTC. Combining the CDR3 with reference TRBV5-1 and TRBJ2-1 gives the whole variable domain KAGVTQTPRYLIKTRGQQVTLSCSPISGHRSVSWYQQTPGQGLQFLFEYFSETQRNKGNFPGRFSGRQFSNSRSEMNVSTLELGDSALYLCASSFRQGSYNEQFFGPGTRLTVL.

About this clonotype itself: Germline is not matched at one junction end, which may reflect a read error. The J gene is TRBJ2-7, the V gene TRBV11-2; TRBD2 agrees at 7 bases. Germline loops: CDR1 SGHAT, CDR2 FQNNGV. The CDR3 sequence is 16 residues long. The CDR3 bases are TGTGCCAGCATCCAACCCACTGGGGGGAGGGCCTACGAGTTGTATTTC. It translates to CASIQPTGGRAYELYF.

As to this clonotype: A much larger clone lies one base from this, so it may be a read error. This chain links TRBV28 with TRBJ2-1; D possibly corresponds to TRBD2 (5 bases). Looked up from germline, CDR1 is MDHEN and CDR2 is SYDVKM. This CDR3 has 12 amino acids. Trimming cost V 9 bases and J 4 bases, with 10 bases left between them. The CDR3 sequence: CARTQRYNEQFF. For the CDR3, the DNA is TGTGCCAGAACTCAGCGGTACAATGAGCAGTTCTTC.